These 20 T cell receptor beta chains share one sample of origin, sequenced in a study of blood T cell repertoires in COVID-19. Assay: immunoSEQ multiplex PCR; the TCRdb copy retains only in-frame clones and omits some. Here the sample spans roughly 520,000 clones, 70% to 90% being singletons. Sequencing input: PBMCs or T cells enriched from blood (not recorded which). These receptors were obtained from a woman aged 40 to 50 who had recovered from COVID-19.

This chain joins TRBV25-1 and TRBJ2-1; D might be TRBD1 (6 bases). The CDR3 contains 16 residues. V lost 4 bases and J lost 3, with 16 bases in between. In germline, CDR1 is MGHDK, CDR2 SYGVNS. The CDR3 DNA follows: TGTGCCAGCAGTGCAGCCGGGATAGGGGGCTACAATGAGCAGTTCTTC. It specifies CASSAAGIGGYNEQFF.

The V and J genes are TRBV6-4 and TRBJ1-2, with D unclear. The length of the CDR3 is 15 residues. From germline, CDR1 is MRHNA and CDR2 SNTAGT. Trimming took 4 bases from V and 4 from J, leaving 16 bases between them. The CDR3 DNA reads as TGTGCCAGCAGTGTTTCCCCCAGTAACGCCTATGGCTACACCTTC. Protein: CASSVSPSNAYGYTF.

The rearrangement joins TRBV6-2 or TRBV6-3 to TRBJ2-1; D perhaps matches TRBD1 (5 bases). Per germline, CDR1 MNHEY and CDR2 SVGEGT. The V and J ends lost 6 bases and 6 bases respectively, with 18 bases between them. The length of the CDR3 is 15 residues. For the CDR3, the DNA is TGTGCCAGCAGCCACCAACGACAGAAAGTCAATGAGCAGTTCTTC. This codes for CASSHQRQKVNEQFF.

This sequence joins TRBV21-1 and TRBJ2-2; the table's D call, TRBD2, has no DNA check behind it. TRBV21-1 has pseudogene status. This CDR3 contains 16 residues. The CDR3 protein is CASRNSGKGDTGELFF. CDR3 DNA: TGTGCCAGCAGAAATAGCGGGAAGGGGGACACCGGGGAGCTGTTTTTT.

This chain uses TRBV7-8 with TRBJ2-2; D is unclear. CDR3 size: 13 residues. Germline-derived CDR1 and CDR2 are SGHVS and FQNEAQ. The V end lost 1 base, the J end lost 5 bases, and 5 bases lay between the germline ends. The CDR3 DNA sequence: TGTGCCAGCAGCTTAGTCCGGACCGGGGAGCTGTTTTTT. Its translation: CASSLVRTGELFF.

This sequence joins TRBV7-2 and TRBJ2-7; D unresolved. The V and J ends lost 0 bases and 4 bases respectively, with 7 bases between them. Germline V gene lookup returns CDR1 SGHTA and CDR2 FQGNSA. CDR3 length: 13 amino acids. CDR3 sequence reads: CASSLATAYEQYF. In DNA form, the CDR3 reads TGTGCCAGCAGCTTAGCCACAGCATACGAGCAGTACTTC.

This chain joins TRBV4-3 and TRBJ2-3; no clear D gene. V lost 3 bases and J 6 bases, leaving 10 bases between the germline ends. The CDR3 loop spans 13 amino acids. CDR1 LGHNA and CDR2 YSLEER come from the germline V gene. CDR3 nucleotides: TGCGCCAGCAGCCAGATGACTTCGGATACGCAGTATTTT. Protein sequence: CASSQMTSDTQYF.

A word on this clone: The sample contains more than one DNA sequence encoding this CDR3. The CDR3 region has the DNA TGTGCCATCAGTGAGTCAGGGGGAACTAATGAAAAACTGTTTTTT. It codes for CAISESGGTNEKLFF. This chain joins TRBV10-3 and TRBJ1-4; tentatively, D is TRBD1 (6 bases). The CDR3 extends over 15 amino acids. In germline, CDR1 is ENHRY, CDR2 SYGVKD. V lost 0 bases and J 1 base, leaving 6 bases between the germline ends.

In its sample, this clone was seen a few times. The chain is built from TRBV27 and TRBJ1-5; 7 bases are shared with TRBD1. The ends lost 6 bases at V and 3 bases at J; junction bases unmatched: 8. This CDR3 has 15 residues. The germline V gene encodes CDR1 MNHEY and CDR2 SMNVEV (reference sequence). CDR3 DNA: TGTGCCAGCAGGAAGGTAGGGGGCTACAATCAGCCCCAGCATTTT. Its protein product is CASRKVGGYNQPQHF.

The chain couples TRBV5-4 to TRBJ1-1; no clear D gene. The CDR3 is made up of 15 amino acids. The V end was cut by 4 bases, the J end by 5 bases, with 18 bases between. Germline V gene sequence: CDR1 SGHNT, CDR2 YYREEE (reference sequence). In DNA, the CDR3 is TGTGCCAGCAGCCCCGCGTCCTCGGGTTTGACTGAAGCTTTCTTT. Translated: CASSPASSGLTEAFF.

The chain uses TRBV12-3 or TRBV12-4 and TRBJ2-7; tentative D call: TRBD1 (6 bases). This CDR3 has 13 amino acids. V was clipped by 6 bases and J by 5 bases, with 14 bases between them. The CDR3 DNA sequence: TGTGCCAGCAGGCGAACCACAGGGAACGAGCAGTACTTC. It specifies CASRRTTGNEQYF.

The chain links TRBV6-1 to TRBJ2-2; D possibly corresponds to TRBD1 (5 bases). Germline assignment: CDR1 MNHNS and CDR2 SASEGT. This CDR3 region has 15 residues. V gave up 2 bases and J gave up 1 base, with 8 bases separating them. CDR3 loop: CASSELGENTGELFF. The CDR3 nucleotides read TGTGCCAGCAGTGAACTAGGGGAGAACACCGGGGAGCTGTTTTTT.

DNA of the CDR3: TGCGCCAGCAGCGCCGGGGGGCAAGGGAACACTGAAGCTTTCTTT. Its protein product is CASSAGGQGNTEAFF. This chain connects TRBV5-1 to TRBJ1-1; maybe TRBD1 (6 bases). Germline V gene lookup returns CDR1 SGHRS and CDR2 YFSETQ. CDR3 length: 15 residues. V dropped 4 bases and J dropped 1 base, with 14 bases sitting between them.

The rearrangement joins TRBV3-1 (or the pseudogene TRBV3-2) to TRBJ2-7, with D perhaps TRBD1 (5 bases). Germline V gene sequence: CDR1 LGHDT, CDR2 YNNKEL (reference sequence). V was pared by 4 bases and J by 2 bases, with 12 bases between. This CDR3 has 14 residues. The CDR3 reads CASSRQFSPYEQYF. The CDR3 region has the DNA TGTGCCAGCAGCCGACAGTTTTCTCCCTACGAGCAGTACTTC.

This chain links TRBV11-2 with TRBJ2-3, with 7 bases lining up with TRBD2. Per the germline V gene, CDR1 is SGHAT and CDR2 is FQNNGV. Trimming at V came to 5 bases and at J to 3 bases, leaving 14 bases not matched to a gene. This CDR3 region has 17 residues. CDR3 nucleotides: TGTGCCAGCAGCAGGAACACCGGGACTACCCTGACAGATACGCAGTATTTT. It yields the protein CASSRNTGTTLTDTQYF.

The chain is built from TRBV11-2 and TRBJ2-1; 10 nucleotides line up with TRBD2. CDR1 and CDR2 from the germline V gene are SGHAT and FQNNGV. CDR3 length: 16 amino acids. J lost 6 bases, V lost 1 base, and 6 bases had no gene match. The CDR3 sequence: CASSLAASGRSNEQFF. For the CDR3, the DNA is TGTGCCAGCAGCTTAGCCGCTAGCGGGAGAAGCAATGAGCAGTTCTTC. Based on the CDR3 plus reference TRBV11-2 and TRBJ2-1, the full variable domain is EAGVAQSPRYKIIEKRQSVAFWCNPISGHATLYWYQQILGQGPKLLIQFQNNGVVDDSQLPKDRFSAERLKGVDSTLKIQPAKLEDSAVYLCASSLAASGRSNEQFFGPGTRLTVL.

This chain links TRBV10-3 with TRBJ1-5; TRBD1 matches 7 bases. V was clipped by 11 bases and J by 6 bases; unmatched bases: 13. The CDR3 spans 14 residues. The V gene's germline CDR1 is ENHRY and CDR2 SYGVKD. The DNA of the CDR3 is TGTGCCTCGGGGGACAGAACCACCGGTCAGCCCCAGCATTTT. Protein: CASGDRTTGQPQHF.

The chain recombines TRBV3-1 (or the pseudogene TRBV3-2) with TRBJ1-2; no firm D call. Deletions cut 4 bases from V and 8 bases from J, with 14 bases between. Germline lookup yields CDR1 LGHDT and CDR2 YNNKEL (reference sequence). The length of the CDR3 is 13 residues. The chain's CDR3 is CASSPHLGGGYTF. As DNA, the CDR3 is TGTGCCAGCAGCCCTCACCTAGGTGGGGGCTACACCTTC.

This clone was counted a single time. This sequence joins TRBV5-6 and TRBJ2-7, with 9 bases matching TRBD1. Per germline, CDR1 SGHDT and CDR2 YYEEEE. The CDR3 totals 14 residues. V dropped 4 bases and J dropped 5; count of bases not matched to a gene: 7. The CDR3 sequence is CASSPPGTGNEQYF. The CDR3 nucleotides read TGTGCCAGCAGCCCTCCCGGGACAGGGAACGAGCAGTACTTC.

The rearrangement joins TRBV25-1 to TRBJ2-7; D unclear. Per the germline V gene, CDR1 is MGHDK and CDR2 is SYGVNS. V lost 10 bases and J lost 0, with 13 bases in between. This CDR3 is 13 amino acids long. The CDR3 DNA is TGTGCCATCGCGATTAATGCCTCCTACGAGCAGTACTTC. Its protein is CAIAINASYEQYF.